This note documents a single T cell receptor (beta chain) sequence. Antigen unknown. From germline, CDR1 is SGHNT and CDR2 YYREEE (reference sequence). The CDR3 consists of 15 residues. With 4 bases clipped from V and 5 bases from J, the junction kept 2 bases outside the gene matches. This specimen belongs to a study of cytomegalovirus exposure and HLA in healthy donors. Study at large: In terms of ancestry, the Caucasian-associated cluster contained about four fifths of the approximately 420 genotyped donors.

Study observations and caveats: In a later analysis, a missense DCLRE1C variant was linked to TCR beta V- and J-gene trimming.

Vbeta (60) and Jbeta (13) primers were used in the PCR. Sequencing used immunoSEQ multiplex PCR; TCRdb keeps in-frame clones, though not all of them. The sample includes roughly 150,000 clones, 60% to 85% of them seen just once. The chain couples TRBV5-4 to TRBJ2-1; 14 bases match TRBD2. Sequenced sample: PBMCs. The TCR sequence derives from a man aged 35 to 55 in good health and CMV-seropositive. The chain's CDR3 is CASSKTSGRDNEQFF. CDR3 coding DNA: TGTGCCAGCAGCAAGACTAGCGGGAGGGACAATGAGCAGTTCTTC. The variable domain in full, with the rest retrieved from reference TRBV5-4 and TRBJ2-1, is ETGVTQSPTHLIKTRGQQVTLRCSSQSGHNTVSWYQQALGQGPQFIFQYYREEENGRGNFPPRFSGLQFPNYSSELNVNALELDDSALYLCASSKTSGRDNEQFFGPGTRLTVL.